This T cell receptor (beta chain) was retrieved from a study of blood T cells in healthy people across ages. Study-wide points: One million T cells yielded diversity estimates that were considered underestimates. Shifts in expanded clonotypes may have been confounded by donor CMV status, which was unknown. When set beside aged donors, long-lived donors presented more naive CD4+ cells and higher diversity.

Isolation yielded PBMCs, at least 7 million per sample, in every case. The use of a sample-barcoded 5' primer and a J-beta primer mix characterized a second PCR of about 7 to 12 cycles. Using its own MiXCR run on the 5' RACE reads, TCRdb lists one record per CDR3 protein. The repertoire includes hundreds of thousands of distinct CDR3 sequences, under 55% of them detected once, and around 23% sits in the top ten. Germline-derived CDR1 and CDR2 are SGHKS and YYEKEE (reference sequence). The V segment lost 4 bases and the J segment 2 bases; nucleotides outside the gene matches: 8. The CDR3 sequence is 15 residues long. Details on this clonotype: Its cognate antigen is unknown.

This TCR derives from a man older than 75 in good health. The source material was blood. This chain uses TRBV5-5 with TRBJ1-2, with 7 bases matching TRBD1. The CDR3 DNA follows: TGTGCCAGCAGCAGCCGACAGGGTTCCAACTATGGCTACACCTTC. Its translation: CASSSRQGSNYGYTF.